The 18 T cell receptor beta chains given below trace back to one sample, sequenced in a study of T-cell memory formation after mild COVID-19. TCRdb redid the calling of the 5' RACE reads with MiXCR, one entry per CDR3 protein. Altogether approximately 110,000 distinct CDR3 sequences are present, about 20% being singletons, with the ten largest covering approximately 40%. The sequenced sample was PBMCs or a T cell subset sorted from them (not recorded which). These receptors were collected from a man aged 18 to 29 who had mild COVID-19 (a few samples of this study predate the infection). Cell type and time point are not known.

The CDR3 coding sequence is TGTGCCAGCAGCTCCAGGTGGGACACTGAAGCTTTCTTT. It is translated as CASSSRWDTEAFF. The chain combines TRBV7-2 with TRBJ1-1; D remains ambiguous. Germline V gives CDR1 SGHTA, CDR2 FQGNSA. The CDR3 has 13 amino acids. The V gene lost 4 bases and the J gene lost 3 bases, with 9 bases spanning the gap.

CDR3 sequence reads: CASSLDRANIKYF. In DNA form, the CDR3 reads TGTGCCAGCAGCCTAGACAGGGCGAACATTAAGTACTTC. V gene TRBV5-6 combines with J gene TRBJ2-7; TRBD1 agrees at 7 bases. V trimming: 4 bases; J trimming: 11 bases; junction bases outside the gene matches: 12. Germline V lookup: CDR1 SGHDT, CDR2 YYEEEE. This CDR3 is 13 amino acids long.

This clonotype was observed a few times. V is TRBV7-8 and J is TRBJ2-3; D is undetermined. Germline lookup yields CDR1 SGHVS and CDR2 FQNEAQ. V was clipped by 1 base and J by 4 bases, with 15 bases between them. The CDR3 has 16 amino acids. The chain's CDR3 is CASSLVGLTPADTQYF. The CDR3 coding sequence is TGTGCCAGCAGCTTAGTGGGCCTCACCCCGGCAGATACGCAGTATTTT.

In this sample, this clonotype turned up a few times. CDR3: CASSPESAGELFF. The CDR3 nucleotides are TGTGCCAGCAGCCCTGAGAGTGCCGGGGAGCTGTTTTTT. The chain uses TRBV13 and TRBJ2-2; D is unresolved. CDR3 length: 13 residues. CDR1 is PRHDT, CDR2 FYEKMQ, per germline (reference sequence). Trimming pared 5 bases from V and 6 bases from J, leaving 10 bases between.

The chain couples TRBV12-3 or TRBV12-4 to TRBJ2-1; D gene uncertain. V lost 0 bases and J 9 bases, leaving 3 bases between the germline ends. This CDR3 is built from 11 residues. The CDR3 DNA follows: TGTGCCAGCAGTTTAGCAGCTGAGCAGTTCTTC. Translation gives CASSLAAEQFF.

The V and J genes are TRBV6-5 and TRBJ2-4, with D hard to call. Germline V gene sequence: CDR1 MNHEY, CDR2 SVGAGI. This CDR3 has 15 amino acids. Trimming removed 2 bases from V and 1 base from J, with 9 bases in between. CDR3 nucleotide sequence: TGTGCCAGCAGTTACACTCTTGGGGCCAAAAACATTCAGTACTTC. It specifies CASSYTLGAKNIQYF.

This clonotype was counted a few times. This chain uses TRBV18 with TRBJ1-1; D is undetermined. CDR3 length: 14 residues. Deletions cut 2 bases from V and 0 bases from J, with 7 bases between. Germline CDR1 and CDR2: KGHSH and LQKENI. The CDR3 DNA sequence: TGTGCCAGCTCACCAGTGACGGTGAACACTGAAGCTTTCTTT. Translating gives CASSPVTVNTEAFF.

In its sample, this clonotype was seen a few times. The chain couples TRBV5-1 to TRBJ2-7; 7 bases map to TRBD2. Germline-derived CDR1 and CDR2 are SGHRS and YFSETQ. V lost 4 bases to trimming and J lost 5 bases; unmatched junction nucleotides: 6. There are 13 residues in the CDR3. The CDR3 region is CASSPGGLHEQYF. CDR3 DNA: TGCGCCAGCAGCCCGGGGGGACTGCACGAGCAGTACTTC.

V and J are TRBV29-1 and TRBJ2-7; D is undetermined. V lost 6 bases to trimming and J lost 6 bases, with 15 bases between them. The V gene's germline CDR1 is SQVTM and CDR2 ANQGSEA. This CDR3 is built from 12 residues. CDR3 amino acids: CSVRTDHGEQYF. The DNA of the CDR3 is TGCAGCGTGAGGACGGATCATGGCGAGCAGTACTTC.

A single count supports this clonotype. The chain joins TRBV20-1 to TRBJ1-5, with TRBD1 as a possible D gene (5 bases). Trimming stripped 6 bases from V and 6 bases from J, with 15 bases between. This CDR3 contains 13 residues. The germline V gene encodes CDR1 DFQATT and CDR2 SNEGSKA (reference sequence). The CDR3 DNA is TGCAGTGCCACGGGACGGGGGGGTCAGCCCCAGCATTTT. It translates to CSATGRGGQPQHF.

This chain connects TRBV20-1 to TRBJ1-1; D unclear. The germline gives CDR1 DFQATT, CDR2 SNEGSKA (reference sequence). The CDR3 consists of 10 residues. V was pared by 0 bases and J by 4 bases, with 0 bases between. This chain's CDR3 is CSARDTEAFF. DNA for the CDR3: TGCAGTGCTAGAGACACTGAAGCTTTCTTT.

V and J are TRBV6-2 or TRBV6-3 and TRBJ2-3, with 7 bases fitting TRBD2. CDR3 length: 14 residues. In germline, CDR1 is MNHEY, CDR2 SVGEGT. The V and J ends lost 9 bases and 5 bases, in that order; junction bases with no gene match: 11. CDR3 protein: CASENWGGQDTQYF. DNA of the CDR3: TGTGCCAGTGAGAACTGGGGGGGTCAAGATACGCAGTATTTT.

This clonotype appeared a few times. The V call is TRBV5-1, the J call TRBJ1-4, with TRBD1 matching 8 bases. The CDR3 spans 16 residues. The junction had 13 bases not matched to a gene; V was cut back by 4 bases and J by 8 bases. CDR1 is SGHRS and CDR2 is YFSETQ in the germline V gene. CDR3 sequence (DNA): TGCGCCAGCAGCGCCTCTAGGACAGGGACGCGGGAAAAACTGTTTTTT. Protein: CASSASRTGTREKLFF. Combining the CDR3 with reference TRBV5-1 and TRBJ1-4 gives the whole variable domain KAGVTQTPRYLIKTRGQQVTLSCSPISGHRSVSWYQQTPGQGLQFLFEYFSETQRNKGNFPGRFSGRQFSNSRSEMNVSTLELGDSALYLCASSASRTGTREKLFFGSGTQLSVL.

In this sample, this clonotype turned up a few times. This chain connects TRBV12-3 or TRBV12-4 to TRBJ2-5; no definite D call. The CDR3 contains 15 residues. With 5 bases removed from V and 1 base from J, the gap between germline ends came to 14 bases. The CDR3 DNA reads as TGTGCCAGCAGTCGCCCCCAGGACCTCCAAGAGACCCAGTACTTC. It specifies CASSRPQDLQETQYF.

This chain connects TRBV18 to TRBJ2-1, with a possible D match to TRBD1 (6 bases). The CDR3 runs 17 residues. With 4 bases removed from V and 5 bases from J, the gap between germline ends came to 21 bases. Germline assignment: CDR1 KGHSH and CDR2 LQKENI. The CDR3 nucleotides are TGTGCCAGCTCACATTCTCTGGGCAGGGGCTCGGACAATGAGCAGTTCTTC. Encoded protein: CASSHSLGRGSDNEQFF. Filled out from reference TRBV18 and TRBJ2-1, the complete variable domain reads NAGVMQNPRHLVRRRGQEARLRCSPMKGHSHVYWYRQLPEEGLKFMVYLQKENIIDESGMPKERFSAEFPKEGPSILRIQQVVRGDSAAYFCASSHSLGRGSDNEQFFGPGTRLTVL.

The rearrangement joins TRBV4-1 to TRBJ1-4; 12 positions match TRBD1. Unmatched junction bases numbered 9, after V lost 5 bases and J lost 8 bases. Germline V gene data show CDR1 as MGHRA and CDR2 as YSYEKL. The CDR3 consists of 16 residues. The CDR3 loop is CASSGTGGVRNEKLFF. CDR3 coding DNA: TGCGCCAGCAGCGGGACAGGGGGCGTCCGTAACGAAAAACTGTTTTTT.

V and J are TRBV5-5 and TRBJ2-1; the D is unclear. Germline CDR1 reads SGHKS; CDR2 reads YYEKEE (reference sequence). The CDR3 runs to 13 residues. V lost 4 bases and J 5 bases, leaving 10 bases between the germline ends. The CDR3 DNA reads TGTGCCAGCAGCCGAGACCCAAACAATGAGCAGTTCTTC. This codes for CASSRDPNNEQFF.

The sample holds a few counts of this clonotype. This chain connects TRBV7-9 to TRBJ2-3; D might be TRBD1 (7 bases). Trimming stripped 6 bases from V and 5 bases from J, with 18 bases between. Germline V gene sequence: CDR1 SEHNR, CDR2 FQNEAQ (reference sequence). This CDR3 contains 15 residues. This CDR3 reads CASRAVGGGVDTQYF. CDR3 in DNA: TGTGCCAGCAGGGCTGTCGGAGGGGGCGTAGATACGCAGTATTTT.